The 5 T cell receptor beta chains listed next were all sequenced from one sample in a study of tumor-infiltrating lymphocytes in localized non-small cell lung cancer. Method: immunoSEQ multiplex PCR; TCRdb's copy keeps in-frame clones and lacks some. The table lists more than 15,000 clones, over 65% of them singletons. The sample taken for sequencing was lung tumor tissue. All receptors derive from a human donor with non-small cell lung cancer.

The chain's CDR3 is CASSPRERGATDTQYF. The CDR3 coding sequence is TGTGCCAGTTCCCCTAGGGAGCGGGGGGCCACAGATACGCAGTATTTT. This sequence joins TRBV19 and TRBJ2-3, with 9 nucleotides matching TRBD2. V shed 8 bases and J 2 bases; nucleotides not matched to a gene: 11. This CDR3 is 16 amino acids long. CDR1 and CDR2 (germline): LNHDA, SQIVND (reference sequence). Using reference TRBV19 and TRBJ2-3 for the parts outside the CDR3, the full variable domain is DGGITQSPKYLFRKEGQNVTLSCEQNLNHDAMYWYRQDPGQGLRLIYYSQIVNDFQKGDIAEGYSVSREKKESFPLTVTSAQKNPTAFYLCASSPRERGATDTQYFGPGTRLTVL.

This chain connects TRBV2 to TRBJ2-1; 8 bases map to TRBD1. Germline V lookup: CDR1 SNHLY, CDR2 FYNNEI. This CDR3 comprises 14 residues. The V gene end was trimmed by 6 bases and the J gene end by 10 bases; junction bases not matched to a gene: 11. The CDR3 protein is CASRATGASGEQFF. CDR3 coding DNA: TGTGCCAGCAGGGCGACAGGGGCCTCCGGCGAGCAGTTCTTC. Looking up the rest from reference TRBV2 and TRBJ2-1 gives the full variable domain: EPEVTQTPSHQVTQMGQEVILRCVPISNHLYFYWYRQILGQKVEFLVSFYNNEISEKSEIFDDQFSVERPDGSNFTLKIRSTKLEDSAMYFCASRATGASGEQFFGPGTRLTVL.

There are a few counts of this clone. This sequence joins TRBV27 and TRBJ1-1; no clear D. V lost 0 bases, J lost 8 bases, and 10 bases lay in between. From germline, CDR1 is MNHEY and CDR2 SMNVEV (reference sequence). The CDR3 spans 13 residues. CDR3 sequence: CASSLSPETEAFF. The CDR3 bases are TGTGCCAGCAGTTTATCCCCAGAGACCGAAGCTTTCTTT.

This clone was counted between two and nine times. The V call is TRBV27, the J call TRBJ2-3; D is unclear. Germline assignment: CDR1 MNHEY and CDR2 SMNVEV (reference sequence). The CDR3 contains 9 residues. The V end was cut by 7 bases, the J end by 4 bases, with 0 bases between. The CDR3 DNA follows: TGTGCCAGCACAGATACGCAGTATTTT. As protein: CASTDTQYF.

This sequence joins TRBV5-1 and TRBJ2-3, with 8 bases matching TRBD1. Unmatched junction bases numbered 6, after V lost 3 bases and J lost 3 bases. Per germline, CDR1 SGHRS and CDR2 YFSETQ. This CDR3 has 15 residues. The CDR3 DNA is TGCGCCAGCAGCTCCAGGGGGCAGGAGACAGATACGCAGTATTTT. Its translation is CASSSRGQETDTQYF.